What follows are 12 T cell receptor beta chains derived from one specimen sequenced in a study of identical twins. A single record per CDR3 protein comes from TCRdb applying MiXCR to the 5' RACE reads. The sample lists about 900,000 distinct CDR3 sequences, 9% to 15% occurring once. This sample also belongs to another study, concerning yellow fever vaccine responses in identical twins.

Sample: PBMCs. The receptors here all came from a woman under 30 in good health.

There are a few counts of this clonotype. The chain joins TRBV2 to TRBJ2-3; weak D call: TRBD2 (6 bases). This CDR3 contains 15 residues. V was pared by 6 bases and J by 6 bases, with 19 bases between. Germline V lookup: CDR1 SNHLY, CDR2 FYNNEI. In nucleotides, the CDR3 is TGTGCCAGCAGGGAGAGCGGGTATCTGATCGATACGCAGTATTTT. Amino acid sequence: CASRESGYLIDTQYF.

This clonotype was detected only a few times. V gene TRBV12-3 or TRBV12-4 combines with J gene TRBJ1-2, with D unclear. The V end lost 6 bases, the J end lost 7 bases, and 18 bases lay between the germline ends. CDR3 size: 14 residues. The CDR3 region is CASSLRLEGGGYTF. Here the CDR3 DNA reads TGTGCCAGCAGCCTGAGACTGGAGGGAGGTGGCTACACCTTC.

CDR3 region: CASKPPEHYGYTF. The CDR3 DNA is TGTGCCAGCAAGCCTCCAGAACACTATGGCTACACCTTC. The chain is built from TRBV6-1 and TRBJ1-2; D is unclear. The CDR3 length is 13 residues. The germline V gene has CDR1 MNHNS and CDR2 SASEGT. V dropped 7 bases and J dropped 3 bases, with 12 bases sitting between them.

This chain joins TRBV12-3 or TRBV12-4 and TRBJ2-1; 9 positions agree with TRBD2. V dropped 3 bases and J dropped 7; count of bases not matched to a gene: 10. The CDR3 extends over 16 amino acids. The CDR3 here is CASSLGLAGSFNEQFF. The CDR3 coding sequence is TGTGCCAGCAGTTTGGGGCTAGCGGGGTCTTTTAATGAGCAGTTCTTC.

This clonotype turned up a few times. As DNA, the CDR3 is TGTGCCAGCAGTTTGAGCCTACTAGCGCGAACCTACAATGAGCAGTTCTTC. This codes for CASSLSLLARTYNEQFF. The chain couples TRBV12-3 or TRBV12-4 to TRBJ2-1; 7 positions match TRBD2. The CDR3 loop spans 17 amino acids. Unmatched junction bases numbered 10, after V lost 3 bases and J lost 2 bases.

In its sample, this clonotype was seen many times. The rearrangement joins TRBV7-9 to TRBJ2-2; tentative D call: TRBD2 (6 bases). The V gene lost 7 bases and the J gene lost 5 bases, with 17 bases spanning the gap. Per germline, CDR1 SEHNR and CDR2 FQNEAQ (reference sequence). The CDR3 spans 15 residues. The CDR3 sequence: CASTSTGGVTGELFF. The CDR3 coding sequence is TGTGCCAGCACCTCCACAGGAGGGGTGACCGGGGAGCTGTTTTTT.

This clonotype was found a few times. The genes are TRBV7-9 and TRBJ2-3; no clear D gene. Germline V gene data show CDR1 as SEHNR and CDR2 as FQNEAQ (reference sequence). The CDR3 is 17 residues long. The V and J ends lost 1 base and 0 bases respectively, with 14 bases between them. The CDR3 DNA sequence: TGTGCCAGCAGCTTAGATTCACTTGGGAAGAGCACAGATACGCAGTATTTT. As protein: CASSLDSLGKSTDTQYF.

The chain employs TRBV11-3 and TRBJ1-3; D unclear. V gave up 6 bases and J gave up 4 bases, with 10 bases separating them. The CDR3 is 13 residues long. Germline V CDR1 and CDR2: SGHNT, YENEEA. CDR3 in DNA: TGTGCCAGCAGAGGCCGCCTCGGAAACACCATATATTTT. Translating it yields CASRGRLGNTIYF.

This clonotype was detected many times. The rearrangement links TRBV3-1 to TRBJ1-1, with 10 bases lining up with TRBD1. Germline CDR1 reads LGHDT; CDR2 reads YNNKEL (reference sequence). After removal of 1 base from V and 12 bases from J, the junction contained 2 bases not matched to a gene. The CDR3 sequence is 12 residues long. CDR3 DNA: TGTGCCAGCAGCCAAGGGGACAGGGGAACTTTCTTT. Encoded protein: CASSQGDRGTFF.

This clonotype has a handful of counts. The chain carries TRBV6-4 and TRBJ1-2; D is unresolved. The germline V gene encodes CDR1 MRHNA and CDR2 SNTAGT. This CDR3 comprises 11 residues. Trimming shortened V by 8 bases and J by 5 bases, and 9 bases separated the two germline ends. CDR3 sequence (DNA): TGTGCCAGCCATCGTCGGTATGGCTACACCTTC. Residues: CASHRRYGYTF.

This clonotype has a handful of counts. The chain joins TRBV7-2 to TRBJ2-7; 9 nucleotides match TRBD1. The CDR3 runs 15 residues. Germline CDR1 is SGHTA and CDR2 is FQGNSA. The ends lost 6 bases at V and 2 bases at J; junction bases unmatched: 8. Here the CDR3 reads CASRLRQGGPYEQYF. The CDR3 DNA follows: TGTGCCAGCAGGCTGAGACAGGGGGGCCCCTACGAGCAGTACTTC.

The chain uses TRBV2 and TRBJ2-1; 8 nucleotides match TRBD1. Germline V gives CDR1 SNHLY, CDR2 FYNNEI. There are 14 residues in the CDR3. The V gene end was trimmed by 4 bases and the J gene end by 7 bases; junction bases not matched to a gene: 6. CDR3 residues: CASSGQGSVNEQFF. The CDR3 nucleotides are TGTGCCAGCAGTGGACAGGGGTCAGTGAATGAGCAGTTCTTC.